The 8 T cell receptor beta chains reported below all come from one sample, sequenced in a study of blood T cell repertoires in COVID-19. The method was immunoSEQ multiplex PCR; TCRdb's version includes in-frame clones alone and lacks a portion of them. This sample has about 320,000 clones, with 88% found just once. Sequencing used peripheral blood. The receptor set was obtained from a woman in her 30s with COVID-19, enrolled during active disease.

The gene calls are TRBV5-1 and TRBJ2-5; 16 nucleotides line up with TRBD2. With V trimmed by 4 bases and J by 7 bases, 10 bases remained unmatched. This CDR3 spans 17 amino acids. Per the germline V gene, CDR1 is SGHRS and CDR2 is YFSETQ. The CDR3 spells CASSPLGLAGGPGTQYF. CDR3 coding DNA: TGCGCCAGCAGCCCCCTGGGACTAGCGGGGGGGCCGGGGACCCAGTACTTC.

This clone was seen a single time. V and J are TRBV24-1 and TRBJ1-1; perhaps TRBD1 as D (6 bases). This CDR3 contains 12 residues. V was pared by 4 bases and J by 4 bases, with 6 bases between. Per germline, CDR1 KGHDR and CDR2 SFDVKD. In nucleotides, the CDR3 is TGTGCCACCAGTGACAGGGGCACTGAAGCTTTCTTT. This sequence encodes CATSDRGTEAFF.

The chain combines TRBV19 with TRBJ2-5, with 14 bases that match TRBD2. This CDR3 has 17 residues. The germline gives CDR1 LNHDA, CDR2 SQIVND (reference sequence). The J segment lost 1 base and the V segment lost 5 bases, leaving 6 bases of the junction unmatched. This CDR3 reads CASSLQTSGGGQETQYF. CDR3 coding DNA: TGTGCCAGTAGTCTCCAGACTAGCGGGGGGGGCCAAGAGACCCAGTACTTC.

This clone has just a few counts. This chain links TRBV28 with TRBJ1-5; 10 bases agree with TRBD1. This CDR3 has 15 residues. Per the germline V gene, CDR1 is MDHEN and CDR2 is SYDVKM. Trimming cost V 6 bases and J 5 bases; bases outside gene matches: 7. The CDR3 region is CASSLGGQGDQPQHF. DNA for the CDR3: TGTGCCAGCAGCCTAGGAGGACAGGGGGATCAGCCCCAGCATTTT.

The chain combines TRBV7-9 with TRBJ2-1; D is unclear. Germline CDR1 SEHNR, CDR2 FQNEAQ (reference sequence). The CDR3 is 14 residues long. Deletions cut 7 bases from V and 2 bases from J, with 12 bases between. CDR3 amino acids: CASTPAAAYNEQFF. The DNA of the CDR3 is TGTGCCAGCACCCCCGCGGCAGCCTACAATGAGCAGTTCTTC. Full variable domain (rest looked up from reference TRBV7-9 and TRBJ2-1): DTGVSQNPRHKITKRGQNVTFRCDPISEHNRLYWYRQTLGQGPEFLTYFQNEAQLEKSRLLSDRFSAERPKGSFSTLEIQRTEQGDSAMYLCASTPAAAYNEQFFGPGTRLTVL.

Worth noting for this clone: This CDR3 is also generated by other DNA sequences in the sample. The chain employs TRBV3-1 (or the pseudogene TRBV3-2) and TRBJ1-3; perhaps TRBD1 as D (5 bases). Germline V gives CDR1 LGHDT, CDR2 YNNKEL (reference sequence). CDR3 size: 15 residues. The V end was cut by 1 base, the J end by 2 bases, with 9 bases between. Here the CDR3 reads CASSQVRTTGNTIYF. The CDR3 region has the DNA TGTGCCAGCAGCCAAGTAAGGACAACTGGAAACACCATATATTTT.

The gene calls are TRBV28 and TRBJ1-2, with 9 bases lining up with TRBD1. The CDR3 runs to 12 residues. V trimming: 6 bases; J trimming: 6 bases; junction bases outside the gene matches: 2. Looked up from germline, CDR1 is MDHEN and CDR2 is SYDVKM. The CDR3 DNA is TGTGCCAGCAGGACAGGGGGGGATGGCTACACCTTC. This gives the protein CASRTGGDGYTF.

CDR3: CASSSRGGNTEAFF. Written as DNA, the CDR3 is TGTGCCAGCAGCTCTAGGGGCGGGAACACTGAAGCTTTCTTT. This sequence joins TRBV7-9 and TRBJ1-1, with D possibly matching TRBD1 (5 bases). Germline values: CDR1 SEHNR, CDR2 FQNEAQ (reference sequence). Trimming pared 4 bases from V and 1 base from J, leaving 10 bases between. The CDR3 is 14 amino acids.